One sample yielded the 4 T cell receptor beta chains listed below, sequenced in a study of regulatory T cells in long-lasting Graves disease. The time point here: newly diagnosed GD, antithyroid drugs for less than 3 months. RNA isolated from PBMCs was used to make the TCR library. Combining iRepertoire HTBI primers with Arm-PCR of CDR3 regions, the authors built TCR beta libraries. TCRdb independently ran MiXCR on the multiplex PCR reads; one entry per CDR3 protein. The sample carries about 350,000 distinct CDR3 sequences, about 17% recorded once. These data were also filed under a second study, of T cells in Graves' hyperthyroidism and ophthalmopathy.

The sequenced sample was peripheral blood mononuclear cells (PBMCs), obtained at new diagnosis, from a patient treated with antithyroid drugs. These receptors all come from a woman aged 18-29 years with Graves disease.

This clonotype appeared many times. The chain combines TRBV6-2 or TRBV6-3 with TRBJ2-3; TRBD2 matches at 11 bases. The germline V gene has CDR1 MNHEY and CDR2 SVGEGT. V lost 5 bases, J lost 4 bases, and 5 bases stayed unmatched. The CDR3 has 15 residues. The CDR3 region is CASSELAGVPDTQYF. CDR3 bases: TGTGCCAGCAGTGAACTAGCGGGAGTCCCAGATACGCAGTATTTT.

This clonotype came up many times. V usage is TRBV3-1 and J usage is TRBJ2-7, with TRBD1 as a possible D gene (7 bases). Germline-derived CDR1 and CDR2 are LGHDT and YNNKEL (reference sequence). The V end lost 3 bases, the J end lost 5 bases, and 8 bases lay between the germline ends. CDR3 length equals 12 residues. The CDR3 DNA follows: TGTGCCAGCAGCCACAGGGGGGACGAGCAGTACTTC. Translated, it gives CASSHRGDEQYF.

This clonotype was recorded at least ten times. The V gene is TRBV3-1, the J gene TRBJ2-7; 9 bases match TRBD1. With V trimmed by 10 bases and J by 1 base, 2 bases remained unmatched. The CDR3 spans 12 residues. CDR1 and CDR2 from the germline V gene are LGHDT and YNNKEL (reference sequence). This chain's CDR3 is CATGTGSYEQYF. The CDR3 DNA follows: TGTGCCACGGGGACAGGGTCCTACGAGCAGTACTTC.

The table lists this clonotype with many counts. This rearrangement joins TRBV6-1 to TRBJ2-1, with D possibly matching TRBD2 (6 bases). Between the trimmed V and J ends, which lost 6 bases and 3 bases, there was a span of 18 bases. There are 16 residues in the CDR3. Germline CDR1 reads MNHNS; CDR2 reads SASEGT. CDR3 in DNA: TGTGCCAGCAGAGAGCTAACTGGGACTCTCTACAATGAGCAGTTCTTC. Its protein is CASRELTGTLYNEQFF.